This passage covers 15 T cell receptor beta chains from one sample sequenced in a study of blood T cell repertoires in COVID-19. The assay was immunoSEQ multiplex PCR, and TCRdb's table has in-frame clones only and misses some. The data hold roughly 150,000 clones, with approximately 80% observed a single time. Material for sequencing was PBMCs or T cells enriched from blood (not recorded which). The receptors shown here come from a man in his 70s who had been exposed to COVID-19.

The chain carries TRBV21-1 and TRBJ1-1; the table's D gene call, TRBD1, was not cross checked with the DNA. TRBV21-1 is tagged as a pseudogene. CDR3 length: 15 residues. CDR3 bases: TGTGCCAGCAGCAAAGCCCAGGGGGCTGGAACTGAAGCTTTCTTT. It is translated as CASSKAQGAGTEAFF.

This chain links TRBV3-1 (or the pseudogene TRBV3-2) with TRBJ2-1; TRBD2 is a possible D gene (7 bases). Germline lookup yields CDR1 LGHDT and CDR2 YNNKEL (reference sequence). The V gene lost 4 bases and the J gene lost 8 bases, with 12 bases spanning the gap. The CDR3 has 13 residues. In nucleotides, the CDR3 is TGTGCCAGCAGCCCCGTGCGGGGGCATGAGCAGTTCTTC. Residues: CASSPVRGHEQFF.

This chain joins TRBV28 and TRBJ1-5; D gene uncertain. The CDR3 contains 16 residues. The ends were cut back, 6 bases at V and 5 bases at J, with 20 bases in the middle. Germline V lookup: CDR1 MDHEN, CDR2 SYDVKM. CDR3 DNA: TGTGCCAGCAGGGATTCGAAACGCCCCGAGGATCAGCCCCAGCATTTT. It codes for CASRDSKRPEDQPQHF. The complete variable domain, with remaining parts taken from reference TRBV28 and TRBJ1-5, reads DVKVTQSSRYLVKRTGEKVFLECVQDMDHENMFWYRQDPGLGLRLIYFSYDVKMKEKGDIPEGYSVSREKKERFSLILESASTNQTSMYLCASRDSKRPEDQPQHFGDGTRLSIL.

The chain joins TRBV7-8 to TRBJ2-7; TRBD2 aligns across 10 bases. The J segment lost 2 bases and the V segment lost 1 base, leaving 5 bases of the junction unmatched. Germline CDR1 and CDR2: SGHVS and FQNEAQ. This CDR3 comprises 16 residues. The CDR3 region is CASSLELAGPAYEQYF. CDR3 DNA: TGTGCCAGCAGCTTAGAACTAGCGGGACCCGCCTACGAGCAGTACTTC.

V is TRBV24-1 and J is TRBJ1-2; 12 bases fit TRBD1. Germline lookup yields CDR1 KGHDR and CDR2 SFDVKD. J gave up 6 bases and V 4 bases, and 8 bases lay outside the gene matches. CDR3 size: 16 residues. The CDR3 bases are TGTGCCACCAGTGAAACCGGGACAGGGGGCGCCGATGGCTACACCTTC. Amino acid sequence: CATSETGTGGADGYTF.

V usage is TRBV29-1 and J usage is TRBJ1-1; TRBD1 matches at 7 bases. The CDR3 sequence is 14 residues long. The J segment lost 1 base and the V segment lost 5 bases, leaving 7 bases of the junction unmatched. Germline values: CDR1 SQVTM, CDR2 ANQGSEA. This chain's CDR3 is CSVSWTGTNTEAFF. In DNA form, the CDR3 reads TGCAGCGTTTCGTGGACAGGCACGAACACTGAAGCTTTCTTT.

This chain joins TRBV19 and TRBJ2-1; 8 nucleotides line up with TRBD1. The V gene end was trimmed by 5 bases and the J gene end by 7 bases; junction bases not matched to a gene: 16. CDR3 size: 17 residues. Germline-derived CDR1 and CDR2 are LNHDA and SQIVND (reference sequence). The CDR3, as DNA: TGTGCCAGTAGTCTTTACCAAATGCAGGGGGCTACAAATGAGCAGTTCTTC. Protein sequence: CASSLYQMQGATNEQFF. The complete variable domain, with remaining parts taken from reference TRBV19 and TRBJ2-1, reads DGGITQSPKYLFRKEGQNVTLSCEQNLNHDAMYWYRQDPGQGLRLIYYSQIVNDFQKGDIAEGYSVSREKKESFPLTVTSAQKNPTAFYLCASSLYQMQGATNEQFFGPGTRLTVL.

As DNA, the CDR3 is TGTGCCAGCAGGCCGGGACAGGCGCTCTCTGGGGCCAACGTCCTGACTTTC. Its protein product is CASRPGQALSGANVLTF. This rearrangement joins TRBV27 to TRBJ2-6, with 8 bases fitting TRBD1. Germline values: CDR1 MNHEY, CDR2 SMNVEV (reference sequence). The CDR3 is made up of 17 amino acids. V trimming: 6 bases; J trimming: 0 bases; junction bases outside the gene matches: 7.

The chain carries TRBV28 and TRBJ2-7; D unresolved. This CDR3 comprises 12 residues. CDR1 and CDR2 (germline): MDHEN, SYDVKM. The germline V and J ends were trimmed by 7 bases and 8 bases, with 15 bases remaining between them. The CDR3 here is CASNGPQRKQYF. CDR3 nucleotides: TGTGCCAGCAATGGGCCCCAACGAAAGCAGTACTTC.

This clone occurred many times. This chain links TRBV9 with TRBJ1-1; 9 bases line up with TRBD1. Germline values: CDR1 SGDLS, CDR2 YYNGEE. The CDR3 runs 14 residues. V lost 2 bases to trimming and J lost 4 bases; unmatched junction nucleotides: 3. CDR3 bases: TGTGCCAGCAGCGTTATGACAGGGGGCACTGAAGCTTTCTTT. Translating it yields CASSVMTGGTEAFF.

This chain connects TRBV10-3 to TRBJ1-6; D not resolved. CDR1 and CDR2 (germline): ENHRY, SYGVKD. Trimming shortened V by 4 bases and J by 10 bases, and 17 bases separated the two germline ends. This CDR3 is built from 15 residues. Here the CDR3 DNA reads TGTGCCATCAGTGCTAACAGTGCGAGTGGCTCACCCCTCCACTTT. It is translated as CAISANSASGSPLHF.

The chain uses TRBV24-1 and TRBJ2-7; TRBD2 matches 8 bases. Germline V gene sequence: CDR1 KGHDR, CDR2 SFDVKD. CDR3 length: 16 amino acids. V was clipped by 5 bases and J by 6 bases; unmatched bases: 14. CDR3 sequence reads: CATSGVTSGSRGEQYF. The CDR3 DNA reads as TGTGCCACCAGTGGAGTGACGAGCGGGAGTCGAGGCGAGCAGTACTTC.

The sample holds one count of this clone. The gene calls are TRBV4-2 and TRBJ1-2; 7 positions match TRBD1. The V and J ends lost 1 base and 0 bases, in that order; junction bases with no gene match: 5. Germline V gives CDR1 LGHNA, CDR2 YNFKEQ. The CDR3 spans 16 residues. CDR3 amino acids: CASSQGGTVSNYGYTF. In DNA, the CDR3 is TGTGCCAGCAGCCAAGGTGGGACAGTTTCTAACTATGGCTACACCTTC.

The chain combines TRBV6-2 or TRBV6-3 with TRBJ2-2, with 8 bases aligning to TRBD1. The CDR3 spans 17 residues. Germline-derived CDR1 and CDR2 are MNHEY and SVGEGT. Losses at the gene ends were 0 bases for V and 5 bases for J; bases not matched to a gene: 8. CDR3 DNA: TGTGCCAGCAGTTACTCGCCTAGGACAGGGAGGACCGGGGAGCTGTTTTTT. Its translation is CASSYSPRTGRTGELFF.

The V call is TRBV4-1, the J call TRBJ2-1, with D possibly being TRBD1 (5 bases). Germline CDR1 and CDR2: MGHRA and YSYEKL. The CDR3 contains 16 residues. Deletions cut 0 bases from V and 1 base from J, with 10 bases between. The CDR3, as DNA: TGCGCCAGCAGCCAAGATGGGGCGGTATCCTACAATGAGCAGTTCTTC. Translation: CASSQDGAVSYNEQFF.